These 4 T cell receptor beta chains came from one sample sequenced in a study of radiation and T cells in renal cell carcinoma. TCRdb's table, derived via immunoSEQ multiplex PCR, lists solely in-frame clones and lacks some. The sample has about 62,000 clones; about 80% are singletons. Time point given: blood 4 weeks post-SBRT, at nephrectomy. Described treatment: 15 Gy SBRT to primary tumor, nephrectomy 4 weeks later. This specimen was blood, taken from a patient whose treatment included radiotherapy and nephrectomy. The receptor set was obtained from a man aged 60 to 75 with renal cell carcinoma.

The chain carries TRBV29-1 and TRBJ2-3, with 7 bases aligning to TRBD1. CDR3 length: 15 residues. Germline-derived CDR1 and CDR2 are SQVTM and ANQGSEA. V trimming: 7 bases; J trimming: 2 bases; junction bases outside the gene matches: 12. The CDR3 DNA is TGCAGCGCCCCCCCGAGACAGGGAGACACAGATACGCAGTATTTT. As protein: CSAPPRQGDTDTQYF.

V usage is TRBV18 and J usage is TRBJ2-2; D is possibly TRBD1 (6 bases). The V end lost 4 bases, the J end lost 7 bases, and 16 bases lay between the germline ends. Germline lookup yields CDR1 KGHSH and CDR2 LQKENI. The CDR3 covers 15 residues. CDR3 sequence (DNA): TGTGCCAGCTCACTTTCGACAGGACCGCACGGGGAGCTGTTTTTT. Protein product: CASSLSTGPHGELFF.

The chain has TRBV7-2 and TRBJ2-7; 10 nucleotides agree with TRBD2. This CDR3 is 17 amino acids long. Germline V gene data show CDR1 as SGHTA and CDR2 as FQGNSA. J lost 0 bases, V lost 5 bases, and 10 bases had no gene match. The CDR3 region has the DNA TGTGCCAGCAGCCTCAGGACTAGCGGAGGGAACTCCTACGAGCAGTACTTC. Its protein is CASSLRTSGGNSYEQYF.

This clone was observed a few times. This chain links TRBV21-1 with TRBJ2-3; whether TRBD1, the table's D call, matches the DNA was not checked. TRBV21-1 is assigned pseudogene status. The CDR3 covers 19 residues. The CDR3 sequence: CASSKEQGNRWHRTDTQYF. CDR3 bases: TGTGCCAGCAGCAAAGAACAGGGGAATCGCTGGCACCGCACAGATACGCAGTATTTT.